Below, 27 T cell receptor beta chains from the same sample are listed, as sequenced in a study of shared clonotypes between healthy human individuals (dated by TCRdb to 2020 to 2022). Libraries were built with the immunoSEQ multiplex PCR assay. TCRdb mirrors the immuneACCESS table, restricted to in-frame sequences. Some clones are absent from its copies; in checked studies, under half trace to an unresolved V gene, and the reason for the others is unknown. The sample data list about 530,000 clones, and 90% to 97% of these were observed just once. 0.05% to 0.07% of the sample rests with the top ten. The sequencing input was naive CD4+ T cells sorted from blood. In the paper's terms, the cell subset or site label means: CD45RA+ positively selected. These TCRs come from a woman in her 30s in good health.

This clone was detected only a few times. The rearrangement uses TRBV6-5 and TRBJ2-1; weak D call: TRBD2 (6 bases). V lost 5 bases and J 6 bases, leaving 8 bases between the germline ends. Germline V gene data show CDR1 as MNHEY and CDR2 as SVGAGI. This CDR3 is 12 amino acids long. The CDR3 protein is CASSPTSNEQFF. The CDR3 bases are TGTGCCAGCAGTCCGACTAGCAATGAGCAGTTCTTC.

This clone was seen just once. The rearrangement joins TRBV15 to TRBJ2-1, with 9 bases identical to TRBD2. Germline trimming cut 1 base from V and 5 bases from J; bases unmatched to any gene: 3. Germline V gene sequence: CDR1 LNHNV, CDR2 YYDKDF (reference sequence). This CDR3 spans 15 amino acids. The CDR3 reads CATSRAQREDNEQFF. The CDR3 DNA is TGTGCCACCAGCAGAGCACAGCGGGAGGACAATGAGCAGTTCTTC.

The sample holds one count of this clone. This sequence joins TRBV6-5 and TRBJ2-7; D might be TRBD1 (6 bases). From germline, CDR1 is MNHEY and CDR2 SVGAGI. CDR3 length equals 13 residues. V shed 5 bases and J shed 5 bases, with 13 bases lying between them. The CDR3 reads CASSLIRGHEQYF. The CDR3 bases are TGTGCCAGCAGTCTCATCAGGGGCCACGAGCAGTACTTC.

The V and J genes are TRBV6-5 and TRBJ1-2; 9 positions match TRBD1. The CDR3 is 14 amino acids. Trimming cost V 5 bases and J 4 bases; bases outside gene matches: 5. The germline gives CDR1 MNHEY, CDR2 SVGAGI. The CDR3 region has the DNA TGTGCCAGCAGTCTCTACAGGGGGCTCTATGGCTACACCTTC. It encodes CASSLYRGLYGYTF.

The V call is TRBV5-8, the J call TRBJ1-1; possibly TRBD1 for D (6 bases). Looked up from germline, CDR1 is SGHTS and CDR2 is YDEGEE. The CDR3 covers 13 residues. V was cut by 7 bases and J by 5 bases, with 15 bases left in between. The DNA of the CDR3 is TGTGCCAGCTTGAGGGTGGACAGAACTGAAGCTTTCTTT. This codes for CASLRVDRTEAFF. The whole variable domain, filled in from reference TRBV5-8 and TRBJ1-1, reads EAGVTQSPTHLIKTRGQQATLRCSPISGHTSVYWYQQALGLGLQFLLWYDEGEERNRGNFPPRFSGRQFPNYSSELNVNALELEDSALYLCASLRVDRTEAFFGQGTRLTVV.

The V call is TRBV2, the J call TRBJ1-1; D not resolved. The CDR3 covers 12 residues. V was clipped by 2 bases and J by 10 bases, with 11 bases between them. CDR1 is SNHLY and CDR2 is FYNNEI in the germline V gene. CDR3: CASSEQEVLAFF. CDR3 bases: TGTGCCAGCAGTGAACAAGAGGTTTTAGCTTTCTTT.

V and J are TRBV6-5 and TRBJ2-7, with 9 bases matching TRBD2. Germline V gene data show CDR1 as MNHEY and CDR2 as SVGAGI. V shed 4 bases and J 3 bases; nucleotides not matched to a gene: 7. The CDR3 sequence is 15 residues long. CDR3 DNA sequence: TGTGCCAGCAGTTCCCCTGGACTAGCGAGCTACGAGCAGTACTTC. This codes for CASSSPGLASYEQYF.

The rearrangement links TRBV5-1 to TRBJ1-1; D call uncertain. This CDR3 has 16 residues. With 2 bases removed from V and 4 bases from J, the gap between germline ends came to 18 bases. Germline assignment: CDR1 SGHRS and CDR2 YFSETQ. CDR3 protein: CASSLDGGRASTEAFF. The DNA of the CDR3 is TGCGCCAGCAGCTTAGACGGCGGGAGGGCGAGCACTGAAGCTTTCTTT.

The chain couples TRBV30 to TRBJ2-5; 8 bases match TRBD1. The CDR3 has 12 residues. CDR1 and CDR2 (germline): GTSNPN, SVGIG (reference sequence). V was clipped by 5 bases and J by 5 bases; unmatched bases: 4. The CDR3 sequence is CAWRQGSETQYF. CDR3 nucleotides: TGTGCCTGGCGACAGGGGAGTGAGACCCAGTACTTC.

This clone occurred a few times. The rearrangement joins TRBV5-4 to TRBJ2-2, with 10 bases matching TRBD2. This CDR3 has 16 amino acids. After removal of 4 bases from V and 1 base from J, the junction contained 4 bases not matched to a gene. Germline values: CDR1 SGHNT, CDR2 YYREEE (reference sequence). CDR3 coding DNA: TGTGCCAGCAGCCCGGGACTAGCGATGAACACCGGGGAGCTGTTTTTT. Residues: CASSPGLAMNTGELFF.

V is TRBV2 and J is TRBJ1-2, with unresolved D. The V and J ends lost 7 bases and 1 base respectively, with 7 bases between them. CDR3 length: 12 amino acids. CDR1 is SNHLY, CDR2 FYNNEI, per germline. The DNA of the CDR3 is TGTGCCAGCACTGTGGGTAACTATGGCTACACCTTC. Protein product: CASTVGNYGYTF.

Comments on this clone: The sample carries other DNA sequences with the same CDR3. The chain is built from TRBV5-1 and TRBJ2-7; D is ambiguous. Germline V gives CDR1 SGHRS, CDR2 YFSETQ. Trimming stripped 0 bases from V and 2 bases from J, with 3 bases between. This CDR3 comprises 12 residues. CDR3 in amino acids: CASSLDTYEQYF. For the CDR3, the DNA is TGCGCCAGCAGCTTGGACACCTACGAGCAGTACTTC.

V is TRBV18 and J is TRBJ2-1; TRBD1 is a possible D gene (5 bases). The CDR3 extends over 15 amino acids. CDR1 is KGHSH, CDR2 LQKENI, per germline. V was shortened by 3 bases and J by 6 bases, with 15 bases between the two germline ends. The CDR3, as DNA: TGTGCCAGCTCACCGGACAATCTCGGCGGCAATGAGCAGTTCTTC. Its protein is CASSPDNLGGNEQFF. Full variable domain (rest looked up from reference TRBV18 and TRBJ2-1): NAGVMQNPRHLVRRRGQEARLRCSPMKGHSHVYWYRQLPEEGLKFMVYLQKENIIDESGMPKERFSAEFPKEGPSILRIQQVVRGDSAAYFCASSPDNLGGNEQFFGPGTRLTVL.

The chain employs TRBV6-1 and TRBJ2-7; 10 bases align to TRBD1. CDR3 length: 15 amino acids. The J segment lost 2 bases and the V segment lost 7 bases, leaving 8 bases of the junction unmatched. The germline V gene has CDR1 MNHNS and CDR2 SASEGT. CDR3 residues: CASTQRGTGAYEQYF. The CDR3 DNA follows: TGTGCCAGCACCCAAAGGGGGACAGGGGCCTACGAGCAGTACTTC.

V and J are TRBV29-1 and TRBJ2-7; 8 nucleotides align to TRBD1. With 7 bases clipped from V and 0 bases from J, the junction kept 8 bases outside the gene matches. Germline assignment: CDR1 SQVTM and CDR2 ANQGSEA. The CDR3 length is 14 residues. DNA for the CDR3: TGCAGCGCAGGACAGGGCCTCCTCTCCTACGAGCAGTACTTC. This gives the protein CSAGQGLLSYEQYF.

The chain links TRBV28 to TRBJ2-1; 8 bases map to TRBD2. Looked up from germline, CDR1 is MDHEN and CDR2 is SYDVKM. V shed 2 bases, J shed 4 bases, and the junction held 4 bases outside the gene matches. The CDR3 totals 15 residues. CDR3 coding DNA: TGTGCCAGCAGTTTACTGACTAGCGTATACAATGAGCAGTTCTTC. Protein product: CASSLLTSVYNEQFF.

The chain uses TRBV7-9 and TRBJ2-7, with no clear D. V was clipped by 3 bases and J by 1 base, with 10 bases between them. CDR1 is SEHNR, CDR2 FQNEAQ, per germline (reference sequence). CDR3 length: 14 residues. Here the CDR3 DNA reads TGTGCCAGCAGCTTCATGGCAGGATCCTACGAGCAGTACTTC. The encoded protein is CASSFMAGSYEQYF.

The chain links TRBV28 to TRBJ2-7; 9 positions match TRBD2. CDR3 length equals 15 residues. From germline, CDR1 is MDHEN and CDR2 SYDVKM. V was clipped by 2 bases and J by 4 bases; unmatched bases: 6. The CDR3 DNA follows: TGTGCCAGCAGTTTAGCGGGAGGGCCTGGTTACGAGCAGTACTTC. Translating gives CASSLAGGPGYEQYF.

CDR3 loop: CASSPNGLAETTDTQYF. The CDR3 nucleotides are TGTGCCAGCAGCCCAAACGGACTAGCGGAGACCACAGATACGCAGTATTTT. This rearrangement joins TRBV7-2 to TRBJ2-3; 10 bases fit TRBD2. The ends lost 5 bases at V and 2 bases at J; junction bases unmatched: 10. The CDR3 has 17 residues. CDR1 and CDR2 (germline): SGHTA, FQGNSA.

The chain joins TRBV7-9 to TRBJ1-1, with TRBD1 matching over 8 bases. The ends lost 5 bases at V and 3 bases at J; junction bases unmatched: 2. This CDR3 region has 13 residues. The V gene's germline CDR1 is SEHNR and CDR2 FQNEAQ (reference sequence). The CDR3: CASSPTGDTEAFF. Here the CDR3 DNA reads TGTGCCAGCAGCCCGACAGGGGACACTGAAGCTTTCTTT.

Turning to this clone: This sample also contains other DNA sequences that code for the same CDR3. J is TRBJ1-1 and V is TRBV5-1; D is ambiguous. The CDR3 loop spans 11 amino acids. CDR1 and CDR2 from the germline V gene are SGHRS and YFSETQ. Deletions cut 4 bases from V and 2 bases from J, with 3 bases between. The CDR3 region has the DNA TGCGCCAGCAGCGGTAACACTGAAGCTTTCTTT. Translation: CASSGNTEAFF.

The rearrangement links TRBV28 to TRBJ2-5; D call uncertain. CDR3 size: 13 residues. CDR1 MDHEN and CDR2 SYDVKM come from the germline V gene. Trimming shortened V by 1 base and J by 6 bases, and 9 bases separated the two germline ends. The CDR3 loop is CASSLYSVKTQYF. CDR3 bases: TGTGCCAGCAGTTTATACTCGGTGAAGACCCAGTACTTC.

The chain uses TRBV6-7 and TRBJ2-6, with a possible D match to TRBD1 (6 bases). TRBV6-7 is placed among ORFs of uncertain function. The CDR3 is made up of 18 amino acids. The germline V and J ends were trimmed by 5 bases and 0 bases, with 17 bases remaining between them. The CDR3 DNA reads TGTGCCAGCAGTCAAGGGACACTTAGTCGCTCTGGGGCCAACGTCCTGACTTTC. This translates into CASSQGTLSRSGANVLTF.

The gene calls are TRBV19 and TRBJ1-5; no firm D call. CDR1 and CDR2 (germline): LNHDA, SQIVND (reference sequence). The CDR3 has 14 residues. Trimming pared 3 bases from V and 6 bases from J, leaving 12 bases between. DNA for the CDR3: TGTGCCAGTAGTATGAAGAGCGGGAGTCAGCCCCAGCATTTT. Translation: CASSMKSGSQPQHF.

V is TRBV7-3 and J is TRBJ1-1; TRBD1 might be the D (6 bases). V shed 4 bases and J shed 5 bases, with 20 bases lying between them. The CDR3 consists of 16 residues. CDR1 is SGHTA and CDR2 is FQGTGA in the germline V gene. The CDR3 DNA sequence: TGTGCCAGCAGCTCCGGCCTACAGGGTAGTAATACTGAAGCTTTCTTT. It yields the protein CASSSGLQGSNTEAFF.

The genes are TRBV5-1 and TRBJ1-5; maybe TRBD1 (5 bases). Germline CDR1 and CDR2: SGHRS and YFSETQ. V was pared by 0 bases and J by 6 bases, with 13 bases between. The CDR3 runs to 15 residues. The CDR3 nucleotides are TGCGCCAGCAGCTTGGAAGGGGACCGGAGTCAGCCCCAGCATTTT. It yields the protein CASSLEGDRSQPQHF.

The V and J genes are TRBV11-1 and TRBJ1-3; 9 nucleotides line up with TRBD1. V gave up 8 bases and J gave up 4 bases; unmatched junction bases: 9. The CDR3 runs 15 residues. Germline V gives CDR1 SGHAT, CDR2 FQDESV (reference sequence). The CDR3 region has the DNA TGTGCCAGCGGAACCGGGACAGGGTTCGGAAACACCATATATTTT. Protein product: CASGTGTGFGNTIYF.